A single TCR beta chain is shown here with its context. The primer mix had 60 Vbeta and 13 Jbeta primers. Data came from immunoSEQ multiplex PCR; TCRdb stores just in-frame clones and leaves some out. Among some 130,000 clones listed, 76% were seen once. Germline values: CDR1 KGHSH, CDR2 LQKENI. The CDR3 covers 17 residues. The V end was cut by 3 bases, the J end by 0 bases, with 15 bases between. This record belongs to a study of cytomegalovirus exposure and HLA in healthy donors. Source material: PBMCs. This TCR was recovered from a man between 35 and 55 years old in good health and CMV-seronegative. The gene calls are TRBV18 and TRBJ1-5; the D is unclear. The CDR3 DNA is TGTGCCAGCTCACCGACCGGGCCGGACTATAGCAATCAGCCCCAGCATTTT. Its translation is CASSPTGPDYSNQPQHF.